The 26 T cell receptor beta chains listed next were all sequenced from one sample in a study of beta chain features in type 1 diabetes. Expressed TCRB transcripts were sequenced, since all the RNA that had been isolated was reverse transcribed. Only in-frame clones appear in the TCRdb table, and some are missing; sequencing was by immunoSEQ multiplex PCR. The sample yields fewer than 650,000 clones, about 14% seen once. Sequencing used naive CD4+ T cells from blood. These TCRs come from a man aged 18 to 30 in good health.

The V gene is TRBV18, the J gene TRBJ1-3, with D unclear. This CDR3 spans 15 amino acids. Trimming pared 3 bases from V and 0 bases from J, leaving 9 bases between. CDR1 KGHSH and CDR2 LQKENI come from the germline V gene. The CDR3 reads CASSPLQSSGNTIYF. Here the CDR3 DNA reads TGTGCCAGCTCACCCCTACAGAGCTCTGGAAACACCATATATTTT.

This clone came up a few times. The chain employs TRBV4-2 and TRBJ2-5, with D possibly being TRBD1 or TRBD2 (5 bases each). V was pared by 0 bases and J by 0 bases, with 8 bases between. The CDR3 loop spans 15 amino acids. Germline V CDR1 and CDR2: LGHNA, YNFKEQ. The CDR3 region has the DNA TGTGCCAGCAGCCAAGAGTGGGGGTACCAAGAGACCCAGTACTTC. The encoded protein is CASSQEWGYQETQYF.

This clone showed up just a few times. This sequence joins TRBV7-3 and TRBJ2-2; D call uncertain. Germline V gives CDR1 SGHTA, CDR2 FQGTGA. V lost 4 bases to trimming and J lost 3 bases, with 6 bases between them. This CDR3 has 13 residues. CDR3 nucleotides: TGTGCCAGCAGCTCGGGTTACACCGGGGAGCTGTTTTTT. Translation: CASSSGYTGELFF.

This clone turned up a few times. This sequence joins TRBV28 and TRBJ2-3, with TRBD2 as a possible D gene (6 bases). V lost 5 bases to trimming and J lost 3 bases, with 24 bases between them. This CDR3 is built from 18 residues. CDR1 MDHEN and CDR2 SYDVKM come from the germline V gene. The CDR3 bases are TGTGCCAGCAGTCCACCCCGACTAGTTGAAGGAGTGACAGATACGCAGTATTTT. Protein product: CASSPPRLVEGVTDTQYF.

This clone showed up just a few times. V gene TRBV18 combines with J gene TRBJ2-7; D gene unclear. V was trimmed by 3 bases and J by 0 bases, leaving 12 bases between them. Germline CDR1 KGHSH, CDR2 LQKENI. This CDR3 comprises 15 residues. CDR3: CASSPRQQNSYEQYF. DNA for the CDR3: TGTGCCAGCTCACCTCGCCAGCAGAACTCCTACGAGCAGTACTTC.

In its sample, this clone was seen a few times. The chain recombines TRBV14 with TRBJ2-7, with D perhaps matching TRBD2 (6 bases). The V end was cut by 4 bases, the J end by 3 bases, with 16 bases between. CDR1 and CDR2 (germline): SGHDN, FVKESK. CDR3 length equals 15 residues. The CDR3 nucleotides read TGTGCCAGCAGCCTGGGGGGATCGGGATACTACGAGCAGTACTTC. It yields the protein CASSLGGSGYYEQYF.

This clone was detected only a few times. The chain links TRBV29-1 to TRBJ1-5; D is unresolved. The V end lost 6 bases, the J end lost 0 bases, and 9 bases lay between the germline ends. The germline gives CDR1 SQVTM, CDR2 ANQGSEA. CDR3 length equals 13 residues. This CDR3 reads CSVRITSNQPQHF. The CDR3 coding sequence is TGCAGCGTCCGAATCACTAGCAATCAGCCCCAGCATTTT.

This rearrangement joins TRBV9 to TRBJ2-7, with a weak D call TRBD2 (6 bases). Germline CDR1 reads SGDLS; CDR2 reads YYNGEE. The CDR3 length is 14 residues. V was clipped by 3 bases and J by 2 bases, with 12 bases between them. CDR3 nucleotide sequence: TGTGCCAGCAGCGGGACCCCGGGGGCCTACGAGCAGTACTTC. It specifies CASSGTPGAYEQYF. Full variable domain (missing parts from reference TRBV9 and TRBJ2-7): DSGVTQTPKHLITATGQRVTLRCSPRSGDLSVYWYQQSLDQGLQFLIQYYNGEERAKGNILERFSAQQFPDLHSELNLSSLELGDSALYFCASSGTPGAYEQYFGPGTRLTVT.

The sample holds a few counts of this clone. J is TRBJ2-2 and V is TRBV29-1, with 7 bases aligning to TRBD1. The germline V gene encodes CDR1 SQVTM and CDR2 ANQGSEA. The CDR3 loop spans 14 amino acids. Germline trimming cut 6 bases from V and 8 bases from J; bases unmatched to any gene: 12. The CDR3 protein is CSVADRVVGGELFF. The CDR3 nucleotides are TGCAGCGTGGCAGACAGGGTCGTTGGGGGGGAGCTGTTTTTT.

Concerning this clone itself: An end of the junction differs from the germline gene, which may be a read error. V usage is TRBV15 and J usage is TRBJ2-1, with D possibly called TRBD1 or TRBD2 (5 bases each). The CDR3 length is 16 residues. Germline CDR1 reads LNHNV; CDR2 reads YYDKDF (reference sequence). CDR3 in DNA: TGTGCCGCCAGCAGAGGGGTAGGGGTGTCCTACAATGAGCAGTTCTTC. Amino acids: CAASRGVGVSYNEQFF.

The J gene is TRBJ2-1, the V gene TRBV18, with a weak D call TRBD2 (5 bases). This CDR3 has 16 amino acids. CDR1 KGHSH and CDR2 LQKENI come from the germline V gene. Trimming removed 3 bases at V and 5 bases at J, with 17 bases between. Here the CDR3 reads CASSPLRGSLDNEQFF. CDR3 sequence (DNA): TGTGCCAGCTCACCCCTCCGGGGATCGTTGGACAATGAGCAGTTCTTC. Full variable domain (rest looked up from reference TRBV18 and TRBJ2-1): NAGVMQNPRHLVRRRGQEARLRCSPMKGHSHVYWYRQLPEEGLKFMVYLQKENIIDESGMPKERFSAEFPKEGPSILRIQQVVRGDSAAYFCASSPLRGSLDNEQFFGPGTRLTVL.

This clone was counted between two and nine times. The chain employs TRBV4-2 and TRBJ1-2; 7 bases align to TRBD1. There are 16 residues in the CDR3. Germline assignment: CDR1 LGHNA and CDR2 YNFKEQ. V trimming: 3 bases; J trimming: 2 bases; junction bases outside the gene matches: 9. The CDR3 loop is CASSQPKGALNYGYTF. The CDR3 DNA reads TGTGCCAGCAGCCAGCCGAAGGGGGCGTTAAACTATGGCTACACCTTC.

A few counts support this clone. The rearrangement uses TRBV27 and TRBJ1-4, with 9 bases fitting TRBD1. With V trimmed by 5 bases and J by 6 bases, 4 bases remained unmatched. CDR3 length: 14 residues. In germline, CDR1 is MNHEY, CDR2 SMNVEV (reference sequence). DNA of the CDR3: TGTGCCAGCAGTCAGCGGGACAGGGATGAAAAACTGTTTTTT. This translates into CASSQRDRDEKLFF.

This clone showed up just a few times. The rearrangement uses TRBV28 and TRBJ1-5; D remains unclear. The germline gives CDR1 MDHEN, CDR2 SYDVKM. With 6 bases removed from V and 8 bases from J, the gap between germline ends came to 11 bases. This CDR3 contains 12 residues. The CDR3, as DNA: TGTGCCAGCAGACCTCTTGGGGAGCCCCAGCATTTT. Translation gives CASRPLGEPQHF. Supplemented by reference TRBV28 and TRBJ1-5, the full variable domain reads DVKVTQSSRYLVKRTGEKVFLECVQDMDHENMFWYRQDPGLGLRLIYFSYDVKMKEKGDIPEGYSVSREKKERFSLILESASTNQTSMYLCASRPLGEPQHFGDGTRLSIL.

This clone was detected a few times. The chain has TRBV6-7 and TRBJ1-2; 7 nucleotides align to TRBD1. TRBV6-7 is classed as an ORF, of uncertain function. The ends lost 5 bases at V and 6 bases at J; junction bases unmatched: 9. CDR3 length: 14 amino acids. In DNA, the CDR3 is TGTGCCAGCAGTAGGGGGGGACAGCCCGATGGCTACACCTTC. This gives the protein CASSRGGQPDGYTF.

V gene TRBV5-4 combines with J gene TRBJ2-1, with a weak D call TRBD1 (5 bases). Looked up from germline, CDR1 is SGHNT and CDR2 is YYREEE (reference sequence). The CDR3 is made up of 11 amino acids. The germline V and J ends were trimmed by 3 bases and 9 bases, with 7 bases remaining between them. The CDR3 spells CASSSQVEQFF. CDR3 coding DNA: TGTGCCAGCAGCTCACAGGTTGAGCAGTTCTTC.

Only a few counts were recorded for this clone. The CDR3 bases are TGTGCTAGTGCCCGGGGAGCGGGCCTCTACGAGCAGTACTTC. Amino acids: CASARGAGLYEQYF. The rearrangement links TRBV12-5 to TRBJ2-7; the D gene is possibly TRBD2 (6 bases). The germline CDR1 and CDR2 sequences are LGHNT and FRNRAP. The CDR3 contains 14 residues. V dropped 7 bases and J dropped 3 bases, with 16 bases sitting between them.

This clone has only a few counts. This chain uses TRBV7-2 with TRBJ1-6; 7 bases are a match to TRBD1. The CDR3 runs to 15 residues. Germline CDR1 reads SGHTA; CDR2 reads FQGNSA. V lost 3 bases to trimming and J lost 18 bases; unmatched junction nucleotides: 17. The CDR3 loop is CASSFTSSTGESPHF. The CDR3 bases are TGTGCCAGCAGCTTTACATCTTCTACAGGGGAGTCCCCCCACTTT.

This clone was picked up a small number of times. V usage is TRBV28 and J usage is TRBJ2-5; no firm D call. Per germline, CDR1 MDHEN and CDR2 SYDVKM. V lost 5 bases and J lost 8, with 12 bases in between. This CDR3 comprises 12 residues. This CDR3 is CASSLEWQTQYF. The CDR3 coding sequence is TGTGCCAGCAGTCTGGAGTGGCAAACCCAGTACTTC.

The rearrangement uses TRBV7-6 and TRBJ2-7; D tentatively fits TRBD1 or TRBD2 (6 bases each). Deletions cut 0 bases from V and 3 bases from J, with 15 bases between. The CDR3 loop spans 16 amino acids. CDR1 and CDR2 from the germline V gene are SGHVS and FNYEAQ. The CDR3 region is CASSLARRGRRYEQYF. The CDR3 DNA reads TGTGCCAGCAGCTTAGCGCGACGGGGGCGACGCTACGAGCAGTACTTC.

This clone occurred a few times. CDR3 DNA sequence: TGCGCCAGCAGCCAAGATAAAGGGGGGCCCCGAAACAATGAGCAGTTCTTC. The encoded protein is CASSQDKGGPRNNEQFF. The chain combines TRBV4-3 with TRBJ2-1; D might be TRBD1 or TRBD2, each matching 6 bases. The CDR3 consists of 17 residues. Germline V CDR1 and CDR2: LGHNA, YSLEER. With 0 bases removed from V and 5 bases from J, the gap between germline ends came to 17 bases.

This sequence joins TRBV18 and TRBJ2-4, with TRBD1 matching 7 bases. Looked up from germline, CDR1 is KGHSH and CDR2 is LQKENI. The ends lost 4 bases at V and 7 bases at J; junction bases unmatched: 7. The CDR3 has 14 amino acids. The CDR3 reads CASSRLTGPNIQYF. The CDR3 DNA is TGTGCCAGCTCACGCCTGACAGGGCCGAACATTCAGTACTTC.

The chain couples TRBV28 to TRBJ1-1; TRBD1 might be the D (6 bases). The length of the CDR3 is 14 residues. The germline V gene encodes CDR1 MDHEN and CDR2 SYDVKM. The V and J ends lost 6 bases and 0 bases respectively, with 11 bases between them. This CDR3 reads CASREGGLNTEAFF. The CDR3 DNA reads as TGTGCCAGCAGGGAGGGGGGATTGAACACTGAAGCTTTCTTT.

The J gene is TRBJ1-1, the V gene TRBV20-1; TRBD1 matches 7 bases. The J segment lost 4 bases and the V segment lost 7 bases, leaving 3 bases of the junction unmatched. The CDR3 loop spans 11 amino acids. The germline V gene has CDR1 DFQATT and CDR2 SNEGSKA (reference sequence). The CDR3 coding sequence is TGCAGTGGGGCAGGGGGCACTGAAGCTTTCTTT. Its translation is CSGAGGTEAFF.

J is TRBJ1-2 and V is TRBV16; TRBD1 agrees at 9 bases. Trimming cost V 3 bases and J 2 bases; bases outside gene matches: 1. The CDR3 is made up of 14 amino acids. Germline loops: CDR1 KGHSY, CDR2 FQNENV. The CDR3 coding sequence is TGTGCCAGCAGCCAGACAGGGGGGAACTATGGCTACACCTTC. Encoded protein: CASSQTGGNYGYTF.

This clone was counted only a few times. The CDR3 reads CASSQDTSAAKNIQYF. CDR3 DNA sequence: TGCGCCAGCAGCCAGGATACTAGCGCGGCCAAAAACATTCAGTACTTC. V gene TRBV4-3 combines with J gene TRBJ2-4; 7 nucleotides align to TRBD2. In germline, CDR1 is LGHNA, CDR2 YSLEER. The CDR3 has 16 amino acids. V shed 3 bases and J 1 base; nucleotides not matched to a gene: 6.